This T cell receptor beta chain was recorded in a study of blood T cells in healthy people across ages. General study findings and limits: Since the PBMCs were unsorted, naive and antigen-experienced cells could not be conclusively compared. Changes in expanded clonotypes were possibly confounded, as the CMV status of donors was unknown. TCR beta diversity tracked closely with naive T cell percentage. In older individuals, TCR beta diversity per million T cells was lower, falling roughly linearly with age.

Alongside a J-beta primer mix, a sample-barcoded 5' primer served in a second PCR lasting roughly 7 to 11 cycles. A single record per CDR3 protein comes from TCRdb applying MiXCR to the 5' RACE reads. Of hundreds of thousands of distinct CDR3 sequences in the sample, roughly 50% were seen once. Trimming took off 6 bases at V and 4 bases at J, with 9 bases between the two ends. CDR1 and CDR2 from the germline V gene are ENHRY and SYGVKD. CDR3 length equals 12 residues. In its sample, this clonotype was seen a few times. Its antigen is still unknown. The sequence derives from a woman aged 55-70 years in good health. The sample was blood. V and J are TRBV10-3 and TRBJ1-2, with D uncertain. CDR3 nucleotide sequence: TGTGCCATCAGGGCTGAGACCTATGGCTACACCTTC. Translating it yields CAIRAETYGYTF.